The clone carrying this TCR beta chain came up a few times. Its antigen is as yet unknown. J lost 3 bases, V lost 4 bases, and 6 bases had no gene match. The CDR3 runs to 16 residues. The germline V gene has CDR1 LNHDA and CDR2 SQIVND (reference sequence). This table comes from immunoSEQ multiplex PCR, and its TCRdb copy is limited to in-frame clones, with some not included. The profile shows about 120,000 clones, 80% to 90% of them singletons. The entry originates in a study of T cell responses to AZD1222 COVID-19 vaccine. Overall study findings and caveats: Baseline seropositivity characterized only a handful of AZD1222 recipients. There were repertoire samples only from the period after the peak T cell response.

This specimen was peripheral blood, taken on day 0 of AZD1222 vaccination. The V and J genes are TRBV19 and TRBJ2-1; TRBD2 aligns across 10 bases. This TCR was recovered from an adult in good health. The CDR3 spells CASSTPLAGYYNEQFF. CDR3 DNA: TGTGCCAGTAGTACCCCACTAGCGGGATACTACAATGAGCAGTTCTTC.